The next 21 T cell receptor beta chains were all read from a single sample in a study of cytomegalovirus exposure and HLA in healthy donors. Use of 60 Vbeta and 13 Jbeta primers characterized the PCR. The protocol was immunoSEQ multiplex PCR, while the TCRdb copy is restricted to in-frame clones and leaves out a portion. Of 200,000 or so clones in the sample, roughly 80% were seen once. The material sequenced was PBMCs. Every receptor here comes from a man aged 35-49 years in good health and CMV-seropositive.

The gene calls are TRBV18 and TRBJ2-2; perhaps TRBD1 as D (5 bases). Trimming removed 0 bases at V and 2 bases at J, with 13 bases between. The CDR3 loop spans 17 amino acids. Germline CDR1 reads KGHSH; CDR2 reads LQKENI. The CDR3 DNA reads as TGTGCCAGCTCACCACCTAAAACAGGATTAAACACCGGGGAGCTGTTTTTT. Translated: CASSPPKTGLNTGELFF.

This chain links TRBV2 with TRBJ1-3; D not certain. V was trimmed by 4 bases and J by 0 bases, leaving 13 bases between them. CDR1 is SNHLY, CDR2 FYNNEI, per germline. The length of the CDR3 is 16 residues. The CDR3, as DNA: TGTGCCAGCAGTGCACCGGGGTCCCCCTCTGGAAACACCATATATTTT. Encoded protein: CASSAPGSPSGNTIYF.

The rearrangement links TRBV27 to TRBJ2-1, with 9 bases fitting TRBD1. V lost 2 bases to trimming and J lost 7 bases; unmatched junction nucleotides: 3. This CDR3 has 14 amino acids. Germline V gene data show CDR1 as MNHEY and CDR2 as SMNVEV (reference sequence). CDR3 sequence: CASSLGTGRNEQFF. CDR3 DNA sequence: TGTGCCAGCAGTTTAGGGACAGGGAGGAATGAGCAGTTCTTC.

This chain uses TRBV7-2 with TRBJ1-1; TRBD1 is a possible D gene (5 bases). V was cut by 5 bases and J by 4 bases, with 14 bases left in between. This CDR3 has 14 residues. Germline V gene sequence: CDR1 SGHTA, CDR2 FQGNSA. CDR3 DNA: TGTGCCAGCAGCATCGGGACTTCGGGCACTGAAGCTTTCTTT. This gives the protein CASSIGTSGTEAFF.

The rearrangement links TRBV4-3 to TRBJ2-3; weak D call: TRBD2 (5 bases). The CDR3 totals 15 residues. Germline CDR1 is LGHNA and CDR2 is YSLEER. V was clipped by 4 bases and J by 2 bases, with 13 bases between them. CDR3 loop: CASSPRPRATDTQYF. CDR3 DNA: TGCGCCAGCAGCCCCCGGCCGAGGGCCACAGATACGCAGTATTTT.

This clone was detected a few times. The chain uses TRBV4-1 and TRBJ2-3; TRBD2 matches at 9 bases. Germline V CDR1 and CDR2: MGHRA, YSYEKL. This CDR3 contains 18 residues. V lost 3 bases to trimming and J lost 1 base; unmatched junction nucleotides: 11. CDR3 DNA sequence: TGCGCCAGCAGCCAGGAACCCGCCGCGGGGGGGGGCACAGATACGCAGTATTTT. Translated: CASSQEPAAGGGTDTQYF.

The genes are TRBV6-5 and TRBJ1-5; unclear D gene. Germline V gene lookup returns CDR1 MNHEY and CDR2 SVGAGI. The CDR3 consists of 14 residues. V gave up 6 bases and J gave up 0 bases, with 9 bases separating them. The CDR3 bases are TGTGCCAGCAGGCACCCAGGTAGCAATCAGCCCCAGCATTTT. Translating it yields CASRHPGSNQPQHF.

The chain is built from TRBV11-2 and TRBJ2-1; tentative D call: TRBD1 (6 bases). The CDR3 runs 16 residues. Germline assignment: CDR1 SGHAT and CDR2 FQNNGV. Trimming pared 1 base from V and 6 bases from J, leaving 16 bases between. The chain's CDR3 is CASSLASGARLNEQFF. CDR3 DNA sequence: TGTGCCAGCAGCTTAGCTTCAGGGGCCCGCCTCAATGAGCAGTTCTTC.

This clone was seen only a few times. This sequence joins TRBV5-1 and TRBJ2-1, with D unclear. V was pared by 3 bases and J by 0 bases, with 7 bases between. The germline gives CDR1 SGHRS, CDR2 YFSETQ. This CDR3 has 14 residues. CDR3 region: CASSYQNSYNEQFF. The CDR3 nucleotides are TGCGCCAGCAGCTATCAAAACTCCTACAATGAGCAGTTCTTC.

CDR3 protein: CAARGRGEETQYF. In DNA, the CDR3 is TGTGCCGCCAGGGGGCGCGGGGAAGAGACCCAGTACTTC. The chain combines TRBV27 with TRBJ2-5, with 8 nucleotides matching TRBD1. The CDR3 consists of 13 residues. V lost 11 bases to trimming and J lost 3 bases; unmatched junction nucleotides: 8. Germline CDR1 MNHEY, CDR2 SMNVEV (reference sequence).

Only a few counts were recorded for this clone. CDR3 DNA sequence: TGCGCCAGCCGGGGCGACAGGGGGCGTCACAATGAGCAGTTCTTC. Encoded protein: CASRGDRGRHNEQFF. This sequence joins TRBV5-1 and TRBJ2-1; 10 bases fit TRBD1. Trimming removed 7 bases from V and 5 bases from J; junction bases left unmatched: 9. The CDR3 loop spans 15 amino acids. The germline V gene encodes CDR1 SGHRS and CDR2 YFSETQ.

The chain links TRBV4-3 to TRBJ2-3; TRBD2 matches 11 bases. CDR3 length equals 16 residues. V was clipped by 1 base and J by 4 bases; unmatched bases: 4. The germline gives CDR1 LGHNA, CDR2 YSLEER. Here the CDR3 reads CASSQASGGRPDTQYF. The CDR3 nucleotides are TGCGCCAGCAGCCAAGCTAGCGGGGGGCGTCCAGATACGCAGTATTTT.

The V and J genes are TRBV15 and TRBJ1-6; TRBD1 agrees at 7 bases. The CDR3 loop spans 15 amino acids. Germline loops: CDR1 LNHNV, CDR2 YYDKDF (reference sequence). The V gene end was trimmed by 0 bases and the J gene end by 5 bases; junction bases not matched to a gene: 1. The CDR3 loop reads CATSRDGTDNSPLHF. CDR3 in DNA: TGTGCCACCAGCAGAGACGGGACAGATAATTCACCCCTCCACTTT.

The chain recombines TRBV30 with TRBJ1-5; no reliable D call. CDR3 length: 14 residues. V was cut by 1 base and J by 0 bases, with 7 bases left in between. Looked up from germline, CDR1 is GTSNPN and CDR2 is SVGIG (reference sequence). DNA of the CDR3: TGTGCCTGGAGTGCCACAGATAGCAATCAGCCCCAGCATTTT. It encodes CAWSATDSNQPQHF.

The rearrangement joins TRBV30 to TRBJ1-2; 8 nucleotides agree with TRBD1. This CDR3 has 13 residues. CDR1 and CDR2 (germline): GTSNPN, SVGIG (reference sequence). V dropped 5 bases and J dropped 0; count of bases not matched to a gene: 2. CDR3: CAWAQGANYGYTF. CDR3 bases: TGTGCCTGGGCACAGGGGGCTAACTATGGCTACACCTTC.

This clone occurred once. This chain joins TRBV7-9 and TRBJ2-3; 11 bases line up with TRBD2. There are 16 residues in the CDR3. V was clipped by 1 base and J by 0 bases; unmatched bases: 0. Germline V CDR1 and CDR2: SEHNR, FQNEAQ (reference sequence). In nucleotides, the CDR3 is TGTGCCAGCAGCTTAGGGACTAGCGGGAGCACAGATACGCAGTATTTT. It specifies CASSLGTSGSTDTQYF. Full variable domain (missing parts from reference TRBV7-9 and TRBJ2-3): DTGVSQNPRHKITKRGQNVTFRCDPISEHNRLYWYRQTLGQGPEFLTYFQNEAQLEKSRLLSDRFSAERPKGSFSTLEIQRTEQGDSAMYLCASSLGTSGSTDTQYFGPGTRLTVL.

Only one count was recorded for this clone. CDR3 residues: CASSYGTPGLYGYTF. DNA for the CDR3: TGTGCCAGCAGTTACGGGACACCCGGCTTATATGGCTACACCTTC. The chain couples TRBV6-5 to TRBJ1-2; D possibly corresponds to TRBD1 (6 bases). CDR3 length equals 15 residues. Germline V gives CDR1 MNHEY, CDR2 SVGAGI. Trimming took 2 bases from V and 5 from J, leaving 15 bases between them.

The chain uses TRBV4-1 and TRBJ1-4, with D possibly matching TRBD1 (5 bases). There are 16 residues in the CDR3. V lost 1 base, J lost 5 bases, and 14 bases lay in between. Germline V gives CDR1 MGHRA, CDR2 YSYEKL. Here the CDR3 reads CASSQGGRGGNEKLFF. CDR3 nucleotide sequence: TGCGCCAGCAGCCAAGGGGGACGGGGAGGGAATGAAAAACTGTTTTTT.

This clone was counted between two and nine times. This chain uses TRBV25-1 with TRBJ1-2; no reliable D call. The CDR3 is 13 residues long. The V gene's germline CDR1 is MGHDK and CDR2 SYGVNS. V lost 3 bases and J 4 bases, leaving 9 bases between the germline ends. CDR3: CASSDAVPYGYTF. The CDR3, as DNA: TGTGCCAGCAGTGATGCGGTACCCTATGGCTACACCTTC.

This chain links TRBV18 with TRBJ1-1; TRBD1 agrees at 7 bases. Germline V gene data show CDR1 as KGHSH and CDR2 as LQKENI. V shed 6 bases, J shed 0 bases, and the junction held 10 bases outside the gene matches. The CDR3 has 16 residues. The DNA for the CDR3 is TGTGCCAGCTCGTCTAGGGACAGCCTCATGAACACTGAAGCTTTCTTT. This sequence encodes CASSSRDSLMNTEAFF.

The genes are TRBV21-1 and TRBJ1-2; TRBD1 is taken as the D call from the table, unchecked against the DNA. TRBV21-1 is a pseudogene. The CDR3 length is 15 residues. CDR3 region: CASKEGWTGAYGYTF. CDR3 DNA: TGTGCCAGCAAAGAGGGGTGGACAGGGGCCTATGGCTACACCTTC.